One and the same sample provided the 30 T cell receptor beta chains below, sequenced in a study of neurological immune-mediated disorders (dated by TCRdb to between 2017 and 2020). Taken with the paper, the label for time point translates to: longitudinal time-point 1 (baseline). Receptors were amplified or captured by 5' RACE. Reads for this sample came from an Illumina HiSeq 2500. TCRdb applied fastp at Q25 and MiXCR to the public reads, then kept only in-frame beta chains. Rows matching on CDR3 protein sequence are summarized as one entry with the most common DNA and genes. Across this sample there are tens of thousands of distinct CDR3 sequences, with roughly 13% seen only once. The top ten hold 4.6% of the sample. Sequenced sample: PBMCs. The receptors were gathered from a female donor with HTLV-1-associated myelopathy (HAM/TSP).

This clonotype has ten or more counts. This rearrangement joins TRBV10-3 to TRBJ1-5; the D gene is possibly TRBD1 (5 bases). Germline values: CDR1 ENHRY, CDR2 SYGVKD. V was trimmed by 3 bases and J by 7 bases, leaving 13 bases between them. The CDR3 totals 14 residues. The CDR3 spells CAISERGAGQPQHF. CDR3 in DNA: TGTGCCATCAGTGAACGTGGGGCTGGACAGCCCCAGCATTTT.

This clonotype was observed many times. The chain links TRBV7-9 to TRBJ1-1, with D possibly being TRBD1 (5 bases). The CDR3 has 14 residues. The V end lost 1 base, the J end lost 5 bases, and 11 bases lay between the germline ends. Germline values: CDR1 SEHNR, CDR2 FQNEAQ (reference sequence). CDR3 protein: CASSLVREGTEAFF. In nucleotides, the CDR3 is TGTGCCAGCAGCTTAGTCAGGGAAGGGACTGAAGCTTTCTTT.

This clonotype came up many times. This rearrangement joins TRBV4-1 to TRBJ2-7; 9 nucleotides line up with TRBD1. Unmatched junction bases numbered 13, after V lost 4 bases and J lost 3 bases. In germline, CDR1 is MGHRA, CDR2 YSYEKL. This CDR3 spans 17 amino acids. The CDR3 nucleotides are TGCGCCAGCAGCCCCTTATGGCCCCGGGACAGGGACTACGAGCAGTACTTC. Residues: CASSPLWPRDRDYEQYF.

V and J are TRBV6-1 and TRBJ2-7, with D uncertain. The CDR3 is 11 residues long. CDR1 is MNHNS, CDR2 SASEGT, per germline. V was clipped by 4 bases and J by 5 bases, with 6 bases between them. The CDR3 coding sequence is TGTGCCAGCAGTGGGTTCGACGAGCAGTACTTC. This gives the protein CASSGFDEQYF.

This clonotype has at least ten counts. V gene TRBV5-1 combines with J gene TRBJ1-4; D not resolved. CDR1 SGHRS and CDR2 YFSETQ come from the germline V gene. V lost 0 bases and J lost 4, with 7 bases in between. The CDR3 is made up of 14 amino acids. As DNA, the CDR3 is TGCGCCAGCAGCTTGGAAGGGTATAATGAAAAACTGTTTTTT. It encodes CASSLEGYNEKLFF.

This clonotype showed up many times. The chain recombines TRBV12-3 or TRBV12-4 with TRBJ2-7, with 9 positions matching TRBD2. The ends lost 7 bases at V and 2 bases at J; junction bases unmatched: 6. The length of the CDR3 is 14 residues. CDR3 sequence reads: CASTLAGQPYEQYF. The CDR3 coding sequence is TGTGCCAGCACCCTAGCGGGGCAACCCTACGAGCAGTACTTC.

This clonotype has just a few counts. This rearrangement joins TRBV5-1 to TRBJ2-3, with D uncertain. CDR1 SGHRS and CDR2 YFSETQ come from the germline V gene. The CDR3 loop spans 15 amino acids. With 4 bases removed from V and 4 bases from J, the gap between germline ends came to 16 bases. The CDR3 sequence: CASSGVGISSDTQYF. CDR3 in DNA: TGCGCCAGCAGCGGAGTGGGGATAAGTTCAGATACGCAGTATTTT.

Concerning this clonotype itself: Given a much more abundant clone one base away, this may be a read error. The chain links TRBV12-3 or TRBV12-4 to TRBJ1-6; D is ambiguous. The CDR3 has 14 amino acids. CDR3 residues: CASSFQNVGSPLNF. The CDR3 nucleotides are TGTGCCAGCAGTTTCCAGAATGTGGGTTCACCCCTCAACTTT.

The chain couples TRBV14 to TRBJ2-1; maybe TRBD2 (6 bases). The V gene lost 3 bases and the J gene lost 2 bases, with 17 bases spanning the gap. The CDR3 length is 17 residues. The germline CDR1 and CDR2 sequences are SGHDN and FVKESK. The CDR3: CASSQDVGLATYNEQFF. In DNA, the CDR3 is TGTGCCAGCAGCCAGGACGTGGGGCTAGCGACCTACAATGAGCAGTTCTTC.

In its sample, this clonotype was seen many times. The chain couples TRBV10-2 to TRBJ2-2; D possibly matches TRBD1 or TRBD2 (6 bases each). The CDR3 is 15 residues long. Trimming took 7 bases from V and 5 from J, leaving 17 bases between them. Germline CDR1 is WSHSY and CDR2 is SAAADI. The CDR3 loop is CASNLKGGSTGELFF. DNA for the CDR3: TGCGCCAGCAACCTAAAGGGGGGAAGTACCGGGGAGCTGTTTTTT.

The table lists this clonotype with a few counts. The chain uses TRBV6-5 and TRBJ2-3, with TRBD2 matching 8 bases. Germline CDR1 and CDR2: MNHEY and SVGAGI. The V segment lost 0 bases and the J segment 4 bases; nucleotides outside the gene matches: 3. The CDR3 is 15 residues long. The CDR3 DNA reads as TGTGCCAGCAGTTACTCCCCGGGGGGGGCAGATACGCAGTATTTT. This gives the protein CASSYSPGGADTQYF.

This clonotype was seen repeatedly, ten times or more. The rearrangement uses TRBV2 and TRBJ1-2; D is unclear. CDR1 SNHLY and CDR2 FYNNEI come from the germline V gene. The V gene lost 4 bases and the J gene lost 5 bases, with 11 bases spanning the gap. This CDR3 comprises 13 residues. The CDR3 DNA reads as TGTGCCAGCAGTGGGGAAAGGGCGTATGGCTACACCTTC. As protein: CASSGERAYGYTF.

This clonotype was observed at least ten times. This chain connects TRBV28 to TRBJ2-4, with 7 bases identical to TRBD2. The CDR3 is 11 amino acids. The junction had 4 bases not matched to a gene; V was cut back by 8 bases and J by 9 bases. CDR1 is MDHEN, CDR2 SYDVKM, per germline. The CDR3 DNA reads TGTGCCAGCGGGAGGGTGGGCATTCAGTACTTC. Residues: CASGRVGIQYF. The full variable domain, its missing parts supplied by reference TRBV28 and TRBJ2-4, is DVKVTQSSRYLVKRTGEKVFLECVQDMDHENMFWYRQDPGLGLRLIYFSYDVKMKEKGDIPEGYSVSREKKERFSLILESASTNQTSMYLCASGRVGIQYFGAGTRLSVL.

The V gene is TRBV4-1, the J gene TRBJ2-3, with 8 positions matching TRBD2. Losses at the gene ends were 0 bases for V and 5 bases for J; bases not matched to a gene: 7. In germline, CDR1 is MGHRA, CDR2 YSYEKL. The CDR3 spans 16 residues. Here the CDR3 DNA reads TGCGCCAGCAGCCAAGAAATCCGGGGGGGCGGAGATACGCAGTATTTT. Its translation is CASSQEIRGGGDTQYF.

The CDR3 bases are TGCAGCGTGCGGGCCTATTCCACATCTACGCAGTATTTT. This encodes CSVRAYSTSTQYF. The chain combines TRBV29-1 with TRBJ2-3; D is possibly TRBD2 (5 bases). The ends were cut back, 6 bases at V and 8 bases at J, with 18 bases in the middle. The CDR3 runs to 13 residues. Germline CDR1 is SQVTM and CDR2 is ANQGSEA.

This clonotype appeared many times. CDR3 amino acids: CASQPRGNTEAFF. For the CDR3, the DNA is TGTGCCAGCCAACCCAGGGGGAACACTGAAGCTTTCTTT. The chain uses TRBV28 and TRBJ1-1, with D maybe TRBD1 (6 bases). V lost 8 bases and J lost 1, with 11 bases in between. CDR1 is MDHEN and CDR2 is SYDVKM in the germline V gene. The CDR3 is 13 amino acids.

This clonotype has ten or more counts. This chain links TRBV4-1 with TRBJ1-4, with D unresolved. Germline V gene data show CDR1 as MGHRA and CDR2 as YSYEKL. CDR3 size: 14 residues. Trimming shortened V by 0 bases and J by 7 bases, and 9 bases separated the two germline ends. The CDR3 is CASSQDSGGEKLFF. Written as DNA, the CDR3 is TGCGCCAGCAGCCAAGATTCGGGAGGTGAAAAACTGTTTTTT.

This clonotype was detected many times. A read error may explain this, as a much larger clone is one base away. The genes are TRBV3-1 and TRBJ1-2; tentative D call: TRBD1 (6 bases). The CDR3 has 13 amino acids. Germline CDR1 LGHDT, CDR2 YNNKEL (reference sequence). The chain's CDR3 is CASSRGEVYDYTF. Written as DNA, the CDR3 is TGTGCCAGCTCTAGGGGGGAGGTTTATGACTACACCTTC. Using reference TRBV3-1 and TRBJ1-2 for the parts outside the CDR3, the full variable domain is DTAVSQTPKYLVTQMGNDKSIKCEQNLGHDTMYWYKQDSKKFLKIMFSYNNKELIINETVPNRFSPKSPDKAHLNLHINSLELGDSAVYFCASSRGEVYDYTFGSGTRLTVV.

This clonotype was detected many times. The gene calls are TRBV6-2 or TRBV6-3 and TRBJ2-7; D gene uncertain. V was shortened by 0 bases and J by 6 bases, with 21 bases between the two germline ends. Germline V CDR1 and CDR2: MNHEY, SVGEGT. There are 17 residues in the CDR3. CDR3 residues: CASSYSILPGWSAEQYF. The DNA of the CDR3 is TGTGCCAGCAGTTACTCGATTTTGCCGGGTTGGTCAGCCGAGCAGTACTTC.

A few counts support this clonotype. This rearrangement joins TRBV28 to TRBJ2-7; D is possibly TRBD1 (6 bases). The V end lost 4 bases, the J end lost 3 bases, and 10 bases lay between the germline ends. The CDR3 is made up of 13 amino acids. The germline gives CDR1 MDHEN, CDR2 SYDVKM. The CDR3 DNA is TGTGCCAGCAGTTCCCAGGGGTACTACGAGCAGTACTTC. Translation: CASSSQGYYEQYF.

This clonotype was recorded many times. This sequence joins TRBV20-1 and TRBJ1-5; tentative D call: TRBD1 (6 bases). This CDR3 is built from 14 residues. With 6 bases removed from V and 1 base from J, the gap between germline ends came to 13 bases. Looked up from germline, CDR1 is DFQATT and CDR2 is SNEGSKA (reference sequence). The DNA of the CDR3 is TGCAGTGCCCCCGGACAGAGAAGCAATCAGCCCCAGCATTTT. Translating gives CSAPGQRSNQPQHF.

The sample holds many counts of this clonotype. This chain joins TRBV28 and TRBJ1-1; maybe TRBD1 (5 bases). From germline, CDR1 is MDHEN and CDR2 SYDVKM. With 6 bases removed from V and 1 base from J, the gap between germline ends came to 12 bases. The CDR3 totals 14 residues. The CDR3 loop is CASSPRQPNTEAFF. The CDR3 nucleotides are TGTGCCAGCAGCCCTAGACAGCCGAACACTGAAGCTTTCTTT.

The rearrangement joins TRBV9 to TRBJ2-2; D uncertain. The CDR3 runs 18 residues. Per germline, CDR1 SGDLS and CDR2 YYNGEE. V shed 0 bases and J shed 0 bases, with 15 bases lying between them. The CDR3 spells CASSVATAGRANTGELFF. The CDR3 region has the DNA TGTGCCAGCAGCGTAGCTACTGCAGGCCGCGCGAACACCGGGGAGCTGTTTTTT.

The sample holds many counts of this clonotype. The V gene is TRBV28, the J gene TRBJ1-4; TRBD1 agrees at 7 bases. Germline CDR1 MDHEN, CDR2 SYDVKM. CDR3 length: 17 residues. The V segment lost 7 bases and the J segment 3 bases; nucleotides outside the gene matches: 14. The CDR3 DNA reads as TGTGCCAGCACCCCGGACAGGACCGTCCTACCTAATGAAAAACTGTTTTTT. It encodes CASTPDRTVLPNEKLFF.

This clonotype came up many times. The chain recombines TRBV7-2 with TRBJ2-3; D remains ambiguous. V gave up 2 bases and J gave up 0 bases, with 12 bases separating them. This CDR3 spans 16 amino acids. From germline, CDR1 is SGHTA and CDR2 FQGNSA. The chain's CDR3 is CASSLLSAHSTDTQYF. The CDR3 DNA follows: TGTGCCAGCAGCTTACTGTCCGCACATAGCACAGATACGCAGTATTTT.

Many counts were recorded for this clonotype. The chain carries TRBV6-5 and TRBJ2-1, with D tentatively TRBD2 (7 bases). This CDR3 comprises 15 residues. The V gene's germline CDR1 is MNHEY and CDR2 SVGAGI. V gave up 7 bases and J gave up 9 bases, with 22 bases separating them. The CDR3 bases are TGTGCCAGCACCCCTGGGGGGCAATTAGCGGGTGAGCAGTTCTTC. Translating gives CASTPGGQLAGEQFF.

A word on this clonotype: As the CDR3 is not closed by the conserved phenylalanine or tryptophan, this likely results from a read error. This chain connects TRBV6-6 to TRBJ1-2; the match to TRBD1 covers 9 bases. CDR1 and CDR2 from the germline V gene are MNHNY and SVGAGI (reference sequence). With 0 bases clipped from V and 4 bases from J, the junction kept 6 bases outside the gene matches. The CDR3 loop spans 16 amino acids. This CDR3 reads CASSYSIWGQGYGYTY. The CDR3 bases are TGTGCCAGCAGTTACTCGATATGGGGACAGGGCTATGGCTACACCTAC.

Ten or more counts support this clonotype. CDR3 DNA: TGCGCCAGCAGCTTGGTTAGGACTCCCCAAGAGACCCAGTACTTC. This gives the protein CASSLVRTPQETQYF. The V call is TRBV5-1, the J call TRBJ2-5; D is possibly TRBD2 (5 bases). Trimming pared 0 bases from V and 1 base from J, leaving 10 bases between. The CDR3 spans 15 residues. Germline lookup yields CDR1 SGHRS and CDR2 YFSETQ.

This clonotype showed up many times. The chain joins TRBV20-1 to TRBJ2-5, with a weak D call TRBD1 (5 bases). V lost 3 bases, J lost 5 bases, and 19 bases lay in between. This CDR3 has 15 amino acids. Germline V gives CDR1 DFQATT, CDR2 SNEGSKA (reference sequence). The CDR3 spells CSARGKDRKGETQYF. Here the CDR3 DNA reads TGCAGTGCTAGGGGGAAAGACCGGAAGGGGGAGACCCAGTACTTC.

This clonotype came up many times. In DNA, the CDR3 is TGTGCCAGCAGCCGACAGGGGTCTACTTACAATGAGCAGTTCTTC. It is translated as CASSRQGSTYNEQFF. The chain is built from TRBV2 and TRBJ2-1, with 8 bases lining up with TRBD1. CDR3 length equals 15 residues. Germline assignment: CDR1 SNHLY and CDR2 FYNNEI. Germline trimming cut 6 bases from V and 4 bases from J; bases unmatched to any gene: 8.